A single sample is the source of the 13 T cell receptor beta chains below, sequenced in a study of T cell responses to AZD1222 COVID-19 vaccine. Assay used: immunoSEQ multiplex PCR; TCRdb lists only in-frame clones, some missing. The profile shows approximately 140,000 clones, over 75% of them singletons. The specimen comprised peripheral blood, sampled on day 0 of AZD1222 vaccination. The receptors were gathered from an adult in good health.

The V gene is TRBV11-3, the J gene TRBJ2-7; no clear D. V gave up 5 bases and J gave up 0 bases, with 8 bases separating them. The germline V gene encodes CDR1 SGHNT and CDR2 YENEEA. CDR3 size: 13 residues. The CDR3: CASSLSDSYEQYF. Written as DNA, the CDR3 is TGTGCCAGCAGCCTCTCAGACTCCTACGAGCAGTACTTC.

V is TRBV27 and J is TRBJ1-4; D not resolved. V was trimmed by 6 bases and J by 5 bases, leaving 16 bases between them. Germline CDR1 and CDR2: MNHEY and SMNVEV (reference sequence). The CDR3 is 15 residues long. The CDR3 region has the DNA TGTGCCAGCAGGTCCGGGTGGCAATCGAATGAAAAACTGTTTTTT. It encodes CASRSGWQSNEKLFF.

The V gene is TRBV11-2, the J gene TRBJ2-7; D possibly matches TRBD1 or TRBD2 (5 bases each). The V gene's germline CDR1 is SGHAT and CDR2 FQNNGV. The CDR3 sequence is 19 residues long. V lost 5 bases and J lost 3, with 29 bases in between. In DNA, the CDR3 is TGTGCCAGCAGCCCGGGGACGTATCCGAGGGCAGGAAAGGTCTACGAGCAGTACTTC. Translated: CASSPGTYPRAGKVYEQYF.

The rearrangement links TRBV5-6 to TRBJ1-4; D ambiguous. Germline CDR1 SGHDT, CDR2 YYEEEE. V lost 4 bases and J lost 8, with 21 bases in between. CDR3 length: 16 amino acids. The CDR3 loop reads CASSRPIQAPREKLFF. DNA of the CDR3: TGTGCCAGCAGCCGACCCATTCAGGCCCCGCGGGAAAAACTGTTTTTT.

The chain has TRBV19 and TRBJ2-5; tentative D call: TRBD1 (6 bases). Germline V gene sequence: CDR1 LNHDA, CDR2 SQIVND (reference sequence). V lost 4 bases, J lost 9 bases, and 9 bases lay in between. The length of the CDR3 is 11 residues. The chain's CDR3 is CASSTAGAQYF. CDR3 DNA: TGTGCCAGTAGTACTGCAGGGGCCCAGTACTTC.

This chain connects TRBV4-3 to TRBJ1-2, with 12 bases aligning to TRBD1. Unmatched junction bases numbered 13, after V lost 6 bases and J lost 8 bases. This CDR3 has 16 amino acids. CDR1 is LGHNA, CDR2 YSLEER, per germline. CDR3 coding DNA: TGCGCCAGCAGGTCCGGGACAGGGGGCGCCCCAGGAGGCTACACCTTC. This sequence encodes CASRSGTGGAPGGYTF.

The CDR3 sequence: CASSDEDNSYEQYF. The CDR3 bases are TGTGCCAGCAGTGACGAGGACAACTCCTACGAGCAGTACTTC. The chain has TRBV6-4 and TRBJ2-7; perhaps TRBD1 as D (5 bases). V dropped 2 bases and J dropped 0 bases, with 8 bases sitting between them. This CDR3 is built from 14 residues. Per germline, CDR1 MRHNA and CDR2 SNTAGT.

The genes are TRBV5-1 and TRBJ2-7; no reliable D call. CDR1 and CDR2 from the germline V gene are SGHRS and YFSETQ. Trimming took off 7 bases at V and 7 bases at J, with 24 bases between the two ends. This CDR3 has 15 amino acids. The CDR3 DNA is TGCGCCAGCTGGGTCCCCGGCGAAGGGAAGAGAGAGCAGTACTTC. This encodes CASWVPGEGKREQYF.

This clone was detected once. The chain has TRBV29-1 and TRBJ2-3; 7 positions match TRBD2. J lost 2 bases, V lost 4 bases, and 6 bases had no gene match. From germline, CDR1 is SQVTM and CDR2 ANQGSEA. The CDR3 loop spans 14 amino acids. The DNA for the CDR3 is TGCAGCGTTGTAGAGGGAGGGTCCACAGATACGCAGTATTTT. This codes for CSVVEGGSTDTQYF.

V usage is TRBV5-5 and J usage is TRBJ2-1; 9 positions agree with TRBD1. Germline values: CDR1 SGHKS, CDR2 YYEKEE (reference sequence). The trim removed 4 bases at V and 0 bases at J, leaving 8 bases unmatched. There are 17 residues in the CDR3. CDR3 nucleotides: TGTGCCAGCAGCCGGATGACGGGACAGGGCTCCTACAATGAGCAGTTCTTC. Translated: CASSRMTGQGSYNEQFF.

V usage is TRBV6-5 and J usage is TRBJ1-5; 7 positions match TRBD1. Trimming removed 6 bases from V and 3 bases from J; junction bases left unmatched: 5. This CDR3 region has 14 residues. Germline V gene data show CDR1 as MNHEY and CDR2 as SVGAGI. Here the CDR3 reads CASRATGDNQPQHF. CDR3 nucleotide sequence: TGTGCCAGCAGAGCTACAGGGGACAATCAGCCCCAGCATTTT.

The DNA of the CDR3 is TGTGCCAGCAGTTACAGTGGGGCTAGCGGGAGAAACGAGCAGTACTTC. This translates into CASSYSGASGRNEQYF. The chain links TRBV6-2 or TRBV6-3 to TRBJ2-7; 10 bases map to TRBD2. The V segment lost 2 bases and the J segment 5 bases; nucleotides outside the gene matches: 9. The germline V gene has CDR1 MNHEY and CDR2 SVGEGT. The CDR3 loop spans 16 amino acids.

The rearrangement uses TRBV7-8 and TRBJ2-2, with D perhaps given as TRBD1 or TRBD2 (6 bases each). V lost 6 bases and J 2 bases, leaving 10 bases between the germline ends. This CDR3 is 14 amino acids long. CDR1 and CDR2 (germline): SGHVS, FQNEAQ. The CDR3 here is CASREGVNTGELFF. CDR3 DNA: TGTGCCAGCAGGGAGGGGGTAAACACCGGGGAGCTGTTTTTT.